The clone carrying this T cell receptor (beta chain) was counted a few times. The antigen remains undetermined. This sample was included in a study of identical twins. The germline V and J ends were trimmed by 1 base and 8 bases, with 11 bases remaining between them. The CDR3 length is 14 residues. TCRdb ran MiXCR on the 5' RACE reads and lists one entry per CDR3 protein. The table lists more than 200,000 distinct CDR3 sequences, over 11% of them singletons, with approximately 10% in the top ten. General study findings and limits: Out-of-frame alpha sequences that twins shared showed excess low generation probability.

This receptor was obtained from a woman aged 18-30 years in good health. The chain carries TRBV12-3 or TRBV12-4 and TRBJ1-4; D may be TRBD1 (5 bases). Sequencing used memory (CD45RO+) T cells sorted from blood. The DNA of the CDR3 is TGTGCCAGCAGTTTAGGTCAGGGAACAGAAAAACTGTTTTTT. Protein sequence: CASSLGQGTEKLFF.